This T cell receptor beta chain was sequenced during a study of vaccination and CD4 T cells after COVID-19. Study background: Across the group, participants received two doses of either BNT162b2 or mRNA-1273 vaccine. The peptides that stimulated the cells were overlapping spike peptides from SARS-CoV-2, HCoV-NL63, HCoV-OC43 and HCoV-229E.

This clonotype was counted only a few times. Its antigen remains unidentified. Treatment given: roughly ten-day PBMC culture with coronavirus spike peptide pools or control peptides (ViraFEST assay). Researchers used the Oncomine TCR Beta short-read assay to sequence DNA from cultured CD4+ T cells. CD4+ T cells were cultured, and genomic DNA was extracted from them. MiXCR, run by TCRdb on the PCR reads, gives a single entry per CDR3 protein. The profile shows around 19,000 distinct CDR3 sequences, about two fifths of them singletons. The CDR3 spans 17 residues. Germline-derived CDR1 and CDR2 are LGHNA and YNFKEQ. The V segment lost 1 base and the J segment 0 bases; nucleotides outside the gene matches: 7.

The sample comprised CD4+ T cells from blood, cultured in vitro. This rearrangement joins TRBV4-2 to TRBJ1-1, with 8 bases matching TRBD1. This sequence was found in a human donor who had recovered from COVID-19. CDR3 coding DNA: TGTGCCAGCAGCCAAGTGGGGGCGACAGGGGTGAACACTGAAGCTTTCTTT. Amino acid sequence: CASSQVGATGVNTEAFF.